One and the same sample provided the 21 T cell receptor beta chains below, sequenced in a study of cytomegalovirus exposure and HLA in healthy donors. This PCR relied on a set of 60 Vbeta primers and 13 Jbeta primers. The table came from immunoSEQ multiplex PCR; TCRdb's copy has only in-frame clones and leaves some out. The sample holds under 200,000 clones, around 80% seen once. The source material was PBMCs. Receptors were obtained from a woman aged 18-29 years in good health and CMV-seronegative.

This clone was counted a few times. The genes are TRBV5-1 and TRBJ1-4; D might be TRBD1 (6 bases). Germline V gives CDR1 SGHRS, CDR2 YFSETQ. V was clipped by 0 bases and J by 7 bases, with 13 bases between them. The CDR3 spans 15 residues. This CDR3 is CASSLGAGDREKLFF. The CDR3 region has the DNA TGCGCCAGCAGCTTGGGGGCAGGGGATCGTGAAAAACTGTTTTTT. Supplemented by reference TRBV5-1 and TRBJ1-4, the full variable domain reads KAGVTQTPRYLIKTRGQQVTLSCSPISGHRSVSWYQQTPGQGLQFLFEYFSETQRNKGNFPGRFSGRQFSNSRSEMNVSTLELGDSALYLCASSLGAGDREKLFFGSGTQLSVL.

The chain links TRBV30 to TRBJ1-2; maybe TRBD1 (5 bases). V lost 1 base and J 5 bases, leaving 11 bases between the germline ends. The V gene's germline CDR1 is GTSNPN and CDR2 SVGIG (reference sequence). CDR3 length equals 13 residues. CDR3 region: CAWSAGGAYGYTF. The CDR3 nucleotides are TGTGCCTGGAGTGCGGGCGGGGCGTATGGCTACACCTTC.

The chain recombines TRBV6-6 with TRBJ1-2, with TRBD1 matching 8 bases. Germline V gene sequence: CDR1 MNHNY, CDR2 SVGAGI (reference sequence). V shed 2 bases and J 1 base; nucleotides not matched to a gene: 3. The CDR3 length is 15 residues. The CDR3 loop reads CASSYGTGDNYGYTF. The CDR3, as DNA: TGTGCCAGCAGTTACGGGACAGGCGATAACTATGGCTACACCTTC.

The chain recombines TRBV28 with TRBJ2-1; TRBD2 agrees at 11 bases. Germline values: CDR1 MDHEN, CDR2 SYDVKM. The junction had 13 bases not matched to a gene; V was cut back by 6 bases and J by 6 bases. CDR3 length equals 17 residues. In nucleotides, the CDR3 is TGTGCCAGCAGCCGAATCGGCCTAGCGGGAGGCACCAATGAGCAGTTCTTC. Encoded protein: CASSRIGLAGGTNEQFF.

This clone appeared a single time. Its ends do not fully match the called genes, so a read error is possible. The CDR3 protein is CASSEGAETQYF. The CDR3 DNA follows: TGTGCCAGCAGTGAGGGTGCGGAGACCCAGTACTTC. J is TRBJ2-5 and V is TRBV10-3, with D maybe TRBD2 (5 bases). CDR3 length equals 12 residues. CDR1 is ENHRY and CDR2 is SYGVKD in the germline V gene.

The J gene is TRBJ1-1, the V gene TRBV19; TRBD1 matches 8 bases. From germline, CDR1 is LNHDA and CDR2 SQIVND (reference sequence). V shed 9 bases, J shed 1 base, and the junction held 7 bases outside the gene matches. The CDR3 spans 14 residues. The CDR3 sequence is CASTSGGRNTEAFF. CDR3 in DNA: TGTGCCAGCACATCAGGGGGCCGGAACACTGAAGCTTTCTTT.

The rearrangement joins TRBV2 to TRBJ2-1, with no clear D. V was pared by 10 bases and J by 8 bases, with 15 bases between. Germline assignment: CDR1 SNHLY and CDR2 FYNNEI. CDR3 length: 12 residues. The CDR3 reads CATRPLRDEQFF. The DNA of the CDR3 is TGTGCCACTAGGCCCCTTCGGGATGAGCAGTTCTTC.

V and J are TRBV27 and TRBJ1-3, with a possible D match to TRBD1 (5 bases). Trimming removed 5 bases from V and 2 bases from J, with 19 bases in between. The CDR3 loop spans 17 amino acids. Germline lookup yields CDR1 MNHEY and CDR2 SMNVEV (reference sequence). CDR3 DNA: TGTGCCAGCAGTCCCACCGTCCCAGGGTCCGCTGGAAACACCATATATTTT. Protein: CASSPTVPGSAGNTIYF.

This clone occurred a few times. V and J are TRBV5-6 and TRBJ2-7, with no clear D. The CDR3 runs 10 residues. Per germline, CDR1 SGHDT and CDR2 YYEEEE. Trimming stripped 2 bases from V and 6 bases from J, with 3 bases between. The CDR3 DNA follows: TGTGCCAGCAGCTTCCTCGAGCAGTACTTC. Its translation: CASSFLEQYF. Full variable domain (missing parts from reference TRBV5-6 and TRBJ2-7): DAGVTQSPTHLIKTRGQQVTLRCSPKSGHDTVSWYQQALGQGPQFIFQYYEEEERQRGNFPDRFSGHQFPNYSSELNVNALLLGDSALYLCASSFLEQYFGPGTRLTVT.

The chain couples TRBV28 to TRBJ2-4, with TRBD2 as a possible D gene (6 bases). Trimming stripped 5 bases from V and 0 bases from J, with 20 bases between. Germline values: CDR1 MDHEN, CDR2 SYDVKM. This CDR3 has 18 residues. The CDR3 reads CASSVPKRADLAKNIQYF. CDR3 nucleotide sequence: TGTGCCAGCAGTGTGCCTAAGCGGGCTGACCTAGCCAAAAACATTCAGTACTTC.

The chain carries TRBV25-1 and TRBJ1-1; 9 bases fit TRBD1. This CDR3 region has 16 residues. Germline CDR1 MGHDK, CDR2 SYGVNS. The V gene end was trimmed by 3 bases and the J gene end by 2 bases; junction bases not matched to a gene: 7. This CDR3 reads CASSDPTGGGNTEAFF. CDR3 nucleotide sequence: TGTGCCAGCAGTGATCCGACAGGGGGTGGTAACACTGAAGCTTTCTTT. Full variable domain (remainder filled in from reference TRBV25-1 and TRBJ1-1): EADIYQTPRYLVIGTGKKITLECSQTMGHDKMYWYQQDPGMELHLIHYSYGVNSTEKGDLSSESTVSRIRTEHFPLTLESARPSHTSQYLCASSDPTGGGNTEAFFGQGTRLTVV.

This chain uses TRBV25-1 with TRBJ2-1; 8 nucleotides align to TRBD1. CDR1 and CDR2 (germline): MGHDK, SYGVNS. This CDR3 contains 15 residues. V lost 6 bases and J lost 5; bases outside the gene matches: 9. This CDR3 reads CASSRGLLSNNEQFF. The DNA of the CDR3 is TGTGCCAGCAGCAGGGGGCTACTTTCAAACAATGAGCAGTTCTTC.

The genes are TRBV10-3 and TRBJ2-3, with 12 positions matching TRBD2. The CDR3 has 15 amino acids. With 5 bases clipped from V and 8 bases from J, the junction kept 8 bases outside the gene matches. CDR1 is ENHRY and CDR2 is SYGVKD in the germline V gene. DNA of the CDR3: TGTGCCATCAGTTCCCTAGCGGGAGGGCTCGGTACGCAGTATTTT. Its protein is CAISSLAGGLGTQYF.

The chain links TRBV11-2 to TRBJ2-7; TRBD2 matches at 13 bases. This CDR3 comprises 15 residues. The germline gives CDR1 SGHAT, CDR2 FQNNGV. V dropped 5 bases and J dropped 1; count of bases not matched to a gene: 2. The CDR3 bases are TGTGCCAGCAGCCTGGGACTAGCGGGATCCTACGAGCAGTACTTC. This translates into CASSLGLAGSYEQYF.

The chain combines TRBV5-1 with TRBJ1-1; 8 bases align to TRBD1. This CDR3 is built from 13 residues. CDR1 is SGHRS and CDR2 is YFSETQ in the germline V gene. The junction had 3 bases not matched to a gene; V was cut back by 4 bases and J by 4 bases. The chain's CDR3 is CASSLQGATEAFF. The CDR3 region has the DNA TGCGCCAGCAGCCTCCAGGGGGCCACTGAAGCTTTCTTT.

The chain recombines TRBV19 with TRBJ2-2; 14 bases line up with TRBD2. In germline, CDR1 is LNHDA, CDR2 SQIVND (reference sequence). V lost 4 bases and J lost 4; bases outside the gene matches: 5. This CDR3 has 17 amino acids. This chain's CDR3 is CASSKGTSGRLTGELFF. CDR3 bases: TGTGCCAGTAGTAAGGGGACTAGCGGGAGACTCACCGGGGAGCTGTTTTTT.

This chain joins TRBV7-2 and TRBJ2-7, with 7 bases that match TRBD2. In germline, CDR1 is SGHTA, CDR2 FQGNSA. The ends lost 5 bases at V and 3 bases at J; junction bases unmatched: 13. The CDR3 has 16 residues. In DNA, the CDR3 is TGTGCCAGCAGCCCACGGGGAGCGGGAATCAGCTACGAGCAGTACTTC. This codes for CASSPRGAGISYEQYF. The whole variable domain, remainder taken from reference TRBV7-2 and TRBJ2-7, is GAGVSQSPSNKVTEKGKDVELRCDPISGHTALYWYRQSLGQGLEFLIYFQGNSAPDKSGLPSDRFSAERTGGSVSTLTIQRTQQEDSAVYLCASSPRGAGISYEQYFGPGTRLTVT.

The CDR3 region is CASSKGLAGSTDTQYF. The CDR3 coding sequence is TGTGCCAGCAGTAAAGGACTAGCGGGAAGCACAGATACGCAGTATTTT. The genes are TRBV6-1 and TRBJ2-3, with 12 nucleotides matching TRBD2. Looked up from germline, CDR1 is MNHNS and CDR2 is SASEGT. V trimming: 5 bases; J trimming: 0 bases; junction bases outside the gene matches: 3. The CDR3 spans 16 residues.

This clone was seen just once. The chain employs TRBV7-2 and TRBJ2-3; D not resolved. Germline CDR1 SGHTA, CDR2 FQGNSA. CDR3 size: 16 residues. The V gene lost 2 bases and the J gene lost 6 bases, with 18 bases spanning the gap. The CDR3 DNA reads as TGTGCCAGCAGCTTACTTCACCTGAGTAACGCGGATACGCAGTATTTT. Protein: CASSLLHLSNADTQYF.

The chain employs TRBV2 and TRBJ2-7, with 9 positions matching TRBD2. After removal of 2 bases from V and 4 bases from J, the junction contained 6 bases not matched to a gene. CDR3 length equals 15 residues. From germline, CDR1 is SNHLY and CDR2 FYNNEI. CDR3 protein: CASSENTSGPYEQYV. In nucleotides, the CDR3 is TGTGCCAGCAGTGAAAATACTAGCGGGCCATACGAGCAGTACGTC.

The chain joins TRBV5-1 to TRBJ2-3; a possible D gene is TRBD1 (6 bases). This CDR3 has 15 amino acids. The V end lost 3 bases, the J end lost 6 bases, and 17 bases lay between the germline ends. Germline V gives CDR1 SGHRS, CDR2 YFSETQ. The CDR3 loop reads CASSYLQGFSDTQYF. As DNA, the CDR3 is TGCGCCAGCAGCTATTTACAGGGTTTTTCGGATACGCAGTATTTT.